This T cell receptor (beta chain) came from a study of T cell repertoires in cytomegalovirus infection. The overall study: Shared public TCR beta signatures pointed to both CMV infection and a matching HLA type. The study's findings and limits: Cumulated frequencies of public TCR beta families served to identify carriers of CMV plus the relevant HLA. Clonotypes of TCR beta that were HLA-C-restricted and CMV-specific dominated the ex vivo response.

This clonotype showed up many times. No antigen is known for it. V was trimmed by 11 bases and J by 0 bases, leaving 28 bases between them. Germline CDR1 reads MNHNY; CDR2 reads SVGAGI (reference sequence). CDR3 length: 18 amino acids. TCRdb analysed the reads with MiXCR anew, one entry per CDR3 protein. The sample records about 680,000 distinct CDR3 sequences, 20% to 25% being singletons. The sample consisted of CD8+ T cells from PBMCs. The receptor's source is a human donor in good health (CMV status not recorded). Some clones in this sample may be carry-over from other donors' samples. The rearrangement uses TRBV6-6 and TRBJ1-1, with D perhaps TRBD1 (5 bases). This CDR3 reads CAVLGFSRGYNLNTEAFF. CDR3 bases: TGTGCCGTCCTAGGGTTCTCGCGGGGGTACAATTTGAACACTGAAGCTTTCTTT.